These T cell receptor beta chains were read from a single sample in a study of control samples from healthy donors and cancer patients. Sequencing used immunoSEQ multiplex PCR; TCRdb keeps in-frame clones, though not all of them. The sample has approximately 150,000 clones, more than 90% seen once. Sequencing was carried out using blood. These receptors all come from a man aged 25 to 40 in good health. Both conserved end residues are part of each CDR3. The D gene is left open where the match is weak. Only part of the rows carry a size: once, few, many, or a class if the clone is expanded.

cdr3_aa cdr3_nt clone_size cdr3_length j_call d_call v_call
CASSYSHLRFSYEQYF TGTGCCAGCAGTTACTCGCACTTAAGGTTCTCCTACGAGCAGTACTTC . 16 TRBJ2-7 . TRBV6-5
CASSISIYSNQPQHF TGTGCCAGTAGTATTTCCATCTATAGCAATCAGCCCCAGCATTTT once 15 TRBJ1-5 . TRBV19
CASSPAAVTYEQYF TGTGCCAGCTCACCCGCCGCGGTGACCTACGAGCAGTACTTC . 14 TRBJ2-7 . TRBV18
CASSSGSTDTQYF TGTGCCAGTAGTTCCGGCTCAACAGATACGCAGTATTTT . 13 TRBJ2-3 . TRBV19
CAGGQGGNQPQHF TGTGCCGGAGGACAGGGTGGAAATCAGCCCCAGCATTTT . 13 TRBJ1-5 TRBD1 TRBV6-5
CASSVNRNYGYTF TGTGCCAGCAGCGTCAACAGGAACTATGGCTACACCTTC . 13 TRBJ1-2 . TRBV9
CATGLTTDTQYF TGTGCCACGGGACTAACCACAGATACGCAGTATTTT . 12 TRBJ2-3 TRBD2 TRBV10-3
CASSLGLGLAFF TGTGCCAGCAGCTTGGGATTGGGTTTAGCTTTCTTT . 12 TRBJ1-1 . TRBV7-2
CSASRGRSSYEQYF TGCAGTGCTAGTCGCGGCCGTAGCTCCTACGAGCAGTACTTC . 14 TRBJ2-7 . TRBV20-1
CASSFGETEAFF TGTGCCAGCAGCTTTGGCGAAACTGAAGCTTTCTTT once 12 TRBJ1-1 . TRBV5-4
CASSVQTRENNNYGYTF TGTGCCAGCAGTGTCCAAACCCGGGAGAATAACAACTATGGCTACACCTTC once 17 TRBJ1-2 . TRBV28
CASSEVVTGGNNSPLHF TGTGCCAGCAGTGAAGTTGTGACAGGTGGGAATAATTCACCCCTCCACTTT . 17 TRBJ1-6 . TRBV6-1
CASSEGGTQETQYF TGTGCCAGCAGCGAAGGTGGCACCCAAGAGACCCAGTACTTC . 14 TRBJ2-5 . TRBV9
CASSEASTGYGYTF TGTGCCAGCAGTGAAGCGTCGACAGGCTATGGCTACACCTTC . 14 TRBJ1-2 . TRBV6-1
CASTRAGQLNTEAFF TGCGCCAGCACCCGTGCCGGGCAATTGAACACTGAAGCTTTCTTT . 15 TRBJ1-1 . TRBV5-1
CATSADRGNTEAFF TGTGCCACCAGTGCAGACAGGGGAAACACTGAAGCTTTCTTT . 14 TRBJ1-1 TRBD1 TRBV24-1
CASSETWTGDYEQYF TGCGCCAGCAGTGAAACCTGGACAGGGGATTACGAGCAGTACTTC . 15 TRBJ2-7 TRBD1 TRBV6-1
CASSPTPNRYTGQNYGYTF TGTGCCAGCAGCCCGACCCCAAACCGGTATACGGGACAGAACTATGGCTACACCTTC once 19 TRBJ1-2 TRBD1 TRBV7-3
CAWSVEFRLAGPENTGELFF TGTGCCTGGAGTGTAGAGTTCCGGTTAGCGGGGCCCGAGAACACCGGGGAGCTGTTTTTT once 20 TRBJ2-2 TRBD2 TRBV30
CASSLDVAITYEQYF TGTGCCAGCAGCTTAGATGTGGCTATAACCTACGAGCAGTACTTC . 15 TRBJ2-7 . TRBV7-2
CASSVGTSLDTQYF TGTGCCAGCAGTGTCGGGACTAGTCTCGATACGCAGTATTTT . 14 TRBJ2-3 TRBD2 TRBV28
CASSEWRGKDGYTF TGTGCCAGCAGTGAATGGCGGGGGAAGGATGGCTACACCTTC . 14 TRBJ1-2 . TRBV25-1
CASSLSGGTDTQYF TGTGCCAGCAGTTTGAGCGGAGGCACAGATACGCAGTATTTT . 14 TRBJ2-3 . TRBV6-5
CASSSGGGARYNEQFF TGTGCCAGCAGCTCGGGGGGCGGGGCGCGTTACAATGAGCAGTTCTTC . 16 TRBJ2-1 . TRBV7-9
CASSLAGDTYQPQHF TGTGCCAGCAGCTTGGCCGGGGACACTTATCAGCCCCAGCATTTT . 15 TRBJ1-5 . TRBV5-5
CATSRETTGVSEAFF TGTGCCACCAGCAGGGAGACCACAGGGGTCTCTGAAGCTTTCTTT . 15 TRBJ1-1 TRBD1 TRBV15
CASTSIAGANYGYTF TGTGCCAGCACCTCAATCGCAGGGGCTAACTATGGCTACACCTTC once 15 TRBJ1-2 . TRBV6-5
CASSSRQVMNTEAFF TGTGCCAGCAGCTCCCGACAGGTTATGAACACTGAAGCTTTCTTT . 15 TRBJ1-1 . TRBV5-4
CASRRHGQIHNEQFF TGTGCCAGCAGACGTCACGGACAGATACACAATGAGCAGTTCTTC . 15 TRBJ2-1 . TRBV27
CASSKGDSGYTF TGTGCCAGCAGTAAGGGGGACAGCGGCTACACCTTC . 12 TRBJ1-2 TRBD1 TRBV2
CASSAEGLAGFTDTQYF TGTGCCAGCAGCGCGGAGGGACTAGCGGGGTTCACAGATACGCAGTATTTT . 17 TRBJ2-3 TRBD2 TRBV9
CASSLRTGSRAFF TGCGCCAGCAGCTTACGAACAGGCTCCAGGGCTTTCTTT . 13 TRBJ1-1 . TRBV5-1
CASSLVAPSSYNEQFF TGTGCCAGCAGCTTAGTGGCTCCTTCTTCCTACAATGAGCAGTTCTTC . 16 TRBJ2-1 . TRBV7-8
CASSSGPNTIYF TGTGCCAGCAGTTCTGGCCCAAACACCATATATTTT . 12 TRBJ1-3 . TRBV28
CASSSSQNYEQYF TGTGCCAGCAGTTCATCCCAGAACTACGAGCAGTACTTC . 13 TRBJ2-7 . TRBV27
CASSQDWDNDQPQHF TGCGCCAGCAGCCAAGATTGGGACAACGATCAGCCCCAGCATTTT . 15 TRBJ1-5 . TRBV4-1
CASDTGTGAVPYSGANVLTF TGTGCCAGTGACACCGGGACAGGGGCCGTTCCATACTCTGGGGCCAACGTCCTGACTTTC . 20 TRBJ2-6 TRBD1 TRBV19
CASSSRRPSTDTQYF TGTGCCAGCAGCTCACGACGTCCTAGCACAGATACGCAGTATTTT . 15 TRBJ2-3 . TRBV7-9
CASSPDRDNYGYTF TGTGCCAGCAGTCCAGACAGGGATAACTATGGCTACACCTTC once 14 TRBJ1-2 TRBD1 TRBV27
CASFLDRDTDTQYF TGCGCCAGCTTTCTCGACAGGGACACAGATACGCAGTATTTT . 14 TRBJ2-3 TRBD1 TRBV4-1
CASSKTGANSPLHF TGTGCCAGCAGCAAGACAGGGGCTAATTCACCCCTCCACTTT . 14 TRBJ1-6 TRBD1 TRBV7-8
CASIHVNRGGSPLHF TGTGCCAGCATCCACGTAAACAGGGGGGGTTCACCCCTCCACTTT once 15 TRBJ1-6 TRBD1 TRBV7-3
CASSYRRDRALNEQFF TGTGCCAGCAGTTACCGCCGGGACAGGGCCCTCAATGAGCAGTTCTTC . 16 TRBJ2-1 TRBD1 TRBV27
CASSPPRQAGYGYTF TGTGCCAGCAGTCCACCCCGACAGGCCGGCTATGGCTACACCTTC few 15 TRBJ1-2 . TRBV28
CASSVRQGGVHTEAFF TGTGCCAGCAGCGTTCGACAGGGAGGTGTACACACTGAAGCTTTCTTT . 16 TRBJ1-1 TRBD1 TRBV9
CASSLDSFYGYTF TGCGCCAGCAGCTTGGACAGTTTCTATGGCTACACCTTC . 13 TRBJ1-2 . TRBV5-1
CASSPPGHNISPLHF TGTGCCAGCAGCCCCCCGGGACACAATATATCACCCCTCCACTTT . 15 TRBJ1-6 . TRBV7-9
CASSPNIGEAFF TGTGCCAGCTCCCCCAACATCGGGGAAGCTTTCTTT . 12 TRBJ1-1 . TRBV18
CASSLKTGGAGTEAFF TGCGCCAGCAGCTTGAAAACAGGGGGCGCTGGCACTGAAGCTTTCTTT . 16 TRBJ1-1 TRBD1 TRBV5-1
CASSLEYLRTDYEQYF TGTGCCAGCAGCTTGGAGTACTTGCGGACAGACTACGAGCAGTACTTC . 16 TRBJ2-7 . TRBV5-6
CASPQGQGRSSYNSPLHF TGCGCCAGTCCACAGGGGCAGGGCCGGAGCTCCTATAATTCACCCCTCCACTTT . 18 TRBJ1-6 TRBD1 TRBV5-1
CASSLVDGELFF TGTGCCAGCAGCTTAGTCGACGGGGAGCTGTTTTTT . 12 TRBJ2-2 . TRBV11-2
CASSFGSDTQYF TGTGCCAGCAGCTTTGGTTCAGATACGCAGTATTTT . 12 TRBJ2-3 . TRBV7-9
CASSLMGRVSYEQYF TGTGCCAGCAGTTTAATGGGGCGCGTCTCCTACGAGCAGTACTTC . 15 TRBJ2-7 . TRBV27